The 22 T cell receptor beta chains below all came from one sample that was sequenced in a study of vaccination effects on CD4 cells after COVID-19. Antigen-specific CD4+ T cells were first expanded with viral peptide pools by the ViraFEST assay and only then sequenced. Isolation of CD4+ T cells took place after nine to ten days of culture. Negative nucleocapsid antibody tests before and after vaccination confirmed no previous SARS-CoV-2 infection. For these TCRs, the target antigens are not known. Method: immunoSEQ multiplex PCR; TCRdb's copy keeps in-frame clones and lacks some. Of 40,000 to 45,000 clones in the sample, 70% were seen once. The sequenced sample was CD4+ T cells from PBMCs cultured with HCoV-OC43 spike peptides, obtained before COVID-19 vaccination. The subset denotes: HCoV-OC43 spike overlapping peptide pool stimulation. The receptors were gathered from a human donor who received a COVID-19 vaccine.

The chain has TRBV18 and TRBJ2-4; no reliable D call. Germline loops: CDR1 KGHSH, CDR2 LQKENI. Between the trimmed V and J ends, which lost 3 bases and 8 bases, there was a span of 11 bases. The CDR3 covers 13 residues. In nucleotides, the CDR3 is TGTGCCAGCTCACCCCGGGCTGTGGACATTCAGTACTTC. Translating it yields CASSPRAVDIQYF.

V usage is TRBV27 and J usage is TRBJ1-1, with 11 bases identical to TRBD1. Germline CDR1 and CDR2: MNHEY and SMNVEV (reference sequence). V shed 4 bases and J 1 base; nucleotides not matched to a gene: 5. The CDR3 sequence is 16 residues long. CDR3 loop: CASSSWTGGKNTEAFF. In nucleotides, the CDR3 is TGTGCCAGCAGTTCCTGGACAGGGGGCAAGAACACTGAAGCTTTCTTT.

This clone was seen only a few times. This chain uses TRBV10-3 with TRBJ2-1; D possibly uses TRBD1 or TRBD2 (5 bases each). Deletions cut 0 bases from V and 4 bases from J, with 31 bases between. Germline CDR1 is ENHRY and CDR2 is SYGVKD. The CDR3 extends over 22 amino acids. The DNA of the CDR3 is TGTGCCATCAGTGAGTCGAATCGGGCTTCTTCACAGAGGGGAAAGGGTTACAATGAGCAGTTCTTC. Amino acid sequence: CAISESNRASSQRGKGYNEQFF.

This clone was detected a few times. V and J are TRBV9 and TRBJ2-1, with D hard to call. V lost 0 bases and J 2 bases, leaving 9 bases between the germline ends. Germline-derived CDR1 and CDR2 are SGDLS and YYNGEE. The CDR3 spans 15 residues. As DNA, the CDR3 is TGTGCCAGCAGCGTAGCAGAGGCGACCTACAATGAGCAGTTCTTC. Translation: CASSVAEATYNEQFF.

This clone has more than one count but fewer than ten. The chain recombines TRBV28 with TRBJ2-7, with a weak D call TRBD2 (5 bases). Germline V gene data show CDR1 as MDHEN and CDR2 as SYDVKM. CDR3 length: 11 amino acids. V lost 6 bases and J 11 bases, leaving 14 bases between the germline ends. CDR3 sequence reads: CASSKREFEYF. The CDR3 coding sequence is TGTGCCAGCAGCAAAAGGGAGTTCGAGTACTTC. The whole variable domain, filled in from reference TRBV28 and TRBJ2-7, reads DVKVTQSSRYLVKRTGEKVFLECVQDMDHENMFWYRQDPGLGLRLIYFSYDVKMKEKGDIPEGYSVSREKKERFSLILESASTNQTSMYLCASSKREFEYFGPGTRLTVT.

The chain couples TRBV28 to TRBJ2-1; 7 bases agree with TRBD1. Germline-derived CDR1 and CDR2 are MDHEN and SYDVKM. V dropped 7 bases and J dropped 7; count of bases not matched to a gene: 16. There are 16 residues in the CDR3. The CDR3: CASTLTGRGLGNEQFF. The CDR3 bases are TGTGCCAGCACTCTGACAGGAAGGGGGCTCGGGAATGAGCAGTTCTTC.

The rearrangement joins TRBV4-1 to TRBJ1-1; tentatively, D is TRBD1 (5 bases). The CDR3 has 17 residues. Germline values: CDR1 MGHRA, CDR2 YSYEKL. Trimming took off 2 bases at V and 1 base at J, with 17 bases between the two ends. The CDR3 DNA follows: TGCGCCAGCAGCCAAAGCGTCCTCTACAGGAAGAACACTGAAGCTTTCTTT. Amino acids: CASSQSVLYRKNTEAFF.

This clone has more than one count but fewer than ten. The V call is TRBV7-2, the J call TRBJ2-5; possibly TRBD1 for D (5 bases). Trimming removed 1 base at V and 2 bases at J, with 11 bases between. CDR3 size: 15 residues. Germline values: CDR1 SGHTA, CDR2 FQGNSA. The CDR3 DNA is TGTGCCAGCAGCTTAGGGATCAGGGTACAAGAGACCCAGTACTTC. It encodes CASSLGIRVQETQYF.

This sequence joins TRBV6-2 or TRBV6-3 and TRBJ1-5; D gene unclear. The CDR3 covers 13 residues. V shed 5 bases and J shed 6 bases, with 11 bases lying between them. Germline values: CDR1 MNHEY, CDR2 SVGEGT. DNA for the CDR3: TGTGCCAGCAGTCGAGATACAGTTCAGCCCCAGCATTTT. It is translated as CASSRDTVQPQHF.

The chain carries TRBV7-2 and TRBJ1-2; weak D call: TRBD1 (5 bases). Germline V gene data show CDR1 as SGHTA and CDR2 as FQGNSA. The CDR3 runs to 15 residues. Trimming took 2 bases from V and 3 from J, leaving 13 bases between them. CDR3 nucleotide sequence: TGTGCCAGCAGCTTAAGGGGCAGGGATCACTATGGCTACACCTTC. This translates into CASSLRGRDHYGYTF.

V is TRBV10-3 and J is TRBJ1-2; TRBD1 aligns across 10 bases. This CDR3 has 15 amino acids. Looked up from germline, CDR1 is ENHRY and CDR2 is SYGVKD. V lost 4 bases, J lost 0 bases, and 2 bases stayed unmatched. The CDR3 DNA is TGTGCCATCAGTGGTGGGACAGGGGCTAACTATGGCTACACCTTC. Its protein is CAISGGTGANYGYTF.

The chain recombines TRBV29-1 with TRBJ1-1; D is undetermined. Germline CDR1 is SQVTM and CDR2 is ANQGSEA. V gave up 1 base and J gave up 0 bases, with 6 bases separating them. The CDR3 consists of 13 residues. DNA for the CDR3: TGCAGCGTTGAAGTACAGATGAACACTGAAGCTTTCTTT. Translating it yields CSVEVQMNTEAFF.

This clone appeared a few times. The DNA for the CDR3 is TGTGCCAGCAGCAAGACCGGGGAGTATATGAACACTGAAGCTTTCTTT. It encodes CASSKTGEYMNTEAFF. The chain employs TRBV7-2 and TRBJ1-1; no definite D call. Trimming took 5 bases from V and 0 from J, leaving 16 bases between them. The CDR3 runs to 16 residues. Germline values: CDR1 SGHTA, CDR2 FQGNSA. The full variable domain, rest sourced from reference TRBV7-2 and TRBJ1-1, is GAGVSQSPSNKVTEKGKDVELRCDPISGHTALYWYRQSLGQGLEFLIYFQGNSAPDKSGLPSDRFSAERTGGSVSTLTIQRTQQEDSAVYLCASSKTGEYMNTEAFFGQGTRLTVV.

V usage is TRBV5-1 and J usage is TRBJ2-1, with D perhaps given as TRBD1 or TRBD2 (5 bases each). This CDR3 region has 15 residues. Germline V lookup: CDR1 SGHRS, CDR2 YFSETQ. The ends were cut back, 4 bases at V and 2 bases at J, with 13 bases in the middle. The CDR3 DNA is TGCGCCAGCAGCCCGGGGCCCCCTCCCTACAATGAGCAGTTCTTC. Protein: CASSPGPPPYNEQFF.

This clone has only a few counts. CDR3 residues: CASSGGRLKTTEAFF. CDR3 DNA: TGTGCCAGCAGTGGGGGGCGGCTAAAGACCACTGAAGCTTTCTTT. The chain is built from TRBV2 and TRBJ1-1; weak D call: TRBD1 (6 bases). CDR3 length equals 15 residues. V shed 4 bases and J shed 4 bases, with 16 bases lying between them. CDR1 and CDR2 (germline): SNHLY, FYNNEI.

J is TRBJ2-7 and V is TRBV28, with TRBD1 matching over 10 bases. The J segment lost 6 bases and the V segment lost 5 bases, leaving 7 bases of the junction unmatched. The length of the CDR3 is 14 residues. Germline CDR1 MDHEN, CDR2 SYDVKM. CDR3 protein: CASSPPGTGVEQYF. The CDR3 DNA is TGTGCCAGCAGTCCGCCCGGGACAGGGGTCGAGCAGTACTTC.

The CDR3 loop is CASSFISQPQHF. For the CDR3, the DNA is TGTGCCAGCAGTTTTATCTCCCAGCCCCAGCATTTT. The J gene is TRBJ1-5, the V gene TRBV12-3 or TRBV12-4; D gene ambiguous. The CDR3 length is 12 residues. V shed 3 bases and J shed 7 bases, with 7 bases lying between them.

The chain carries TRBV5-1 and TRBJ2-1; perhaps TRBD2 as D (6 bases). Per germline, CDR1 SGHRS and CDR2 YFSETQ. V lost 4 bases to trimming and J lost 0 bases, with 14 bases between them. CDR3 length equals 16 residues. In nucleotides, the CDR3 is TGCGCCAGCAGCCCGGGGGTAGGGAGCTCCTACAATGAGCAGTTCTTC. Translated: CASSPGVGSSYNEQFF.

CDR3 in DNA: TGTGCCAGCACCCAGATAGATACGCAGTATTTT. Translation: CASTQIDTQYF. The chain links TRBV27 to TRBJ2-3, with D unresolved. CDR3 length equals 11 residues. The V end was cut by 7 bases, the J end by 5 bases, with 7 bases between. CDR1 is MNHEY, CDR2 SMNVEV, per germline (reference sequence).

The chain has TRBV7-9 and TRBJ1-3; the D is unclear. V was trimmed by 2 bases and J by 0 bases, leaving 8 bases between them. CDR1 is SEHNR and CDR2 is FQNEAQ in the germline V gene (reference sequence). This CDR3 comprises 15 residues. The CDR3 DNA reads TGTGCCAGCAGCTTAAGCAGGAGCTCTGGAAACACCATATATTTT. Its protein product is CASSLSRSSGNTIYF.

This clone occurred a few times. The V call is TRBV6-5, the J call TRBJ1-5; D is ambiguous. V was trimmed by 0 bases and J by 6 bases, leaving 6 bases between them. CDR1 is MNHEY and CDR2 is SVGAGI in the germline V gene. The CDR3 is made up of 13 amino acids. The CDR3 DNA reads as TGTGCCAGCAGTTACTCGGCGTTTCAGCCCCAGCATTTT. Translated: CASSYSAFQPQHF.

The sample holds a few counts of this clone. The chain has TRBV7-2 and TRBJ1-6; D is possibly TRBD1 (5 bases). V shed 4 bases and J shed 0 bases, with 16 bases lying between them. Looked up from germline, CDR1 is SGHTA and CDR2 is FQGNSA. CDR3 length equals 18 residues. The CDR3 bases are TGTGCCAGCAGCTATGCAGGACATGATTACTCCTATAATTCACCCCTCCACTTT. Encoded protein: CASSYAGHDYSYNSPLHF.